In this sample, the clone carrying this T cell receptor (beta chain) is medium-sized. Its specificity is not known. Treatment denoted: roughly ten-day PBMC culture with coronavirus spike peptide pools or control peptides (ViraFEST assay). The ViraFEST method relied on peptide pools to expand antigen-specific T cells, followed by TCR sequencing. Two million PBMCs went into each well for culture with around 9.2 IU/ml IL-2 and around 10 ug/ml peptide pools. Fresh replacement IL-2 medium substituted for half the medium on days 3 and 7. The data belong to a study of vaccination and CD4 T cells after COVID-19. The Oncomine TCR Beta short-read assay sequenced DNA from cultured CD4+ T cells. Each CDR3 protein gets one entry after TCRdb re-called the PCR reads with MiXCR. The sample lists under 4,000 distinct CDR3 sequences, around 17% occurring once. Overall study findings and caveats: Only after vaccination were a median about 87% of convalescents' reactive clones seen.

This receptor was obtained from a human donor who had recovered from COVID-19. The sample consisted of CD4+ T cells from blood, cultured in vitro.

CDR3 bases: TGTGCCTGGAGTGGGCTACTGGATGGCTACACCTTC. It specifies CAWSGLLDGYTF. The chain couples TRBV30 to TRBJ1-2; D ambiguous. Germline CDR1 GTSNPN, CDR2 SVGIG (reference sequence). Trimming stripped 1 base from V and 6 bases from J, with 9 bases between. The CDR3 contains 12 residues.